One and the same sample provided the 31 T cell receptor beta chains below, sequenced in a study of shared T cell receptors in the human thymus. Sequenced by immunoSEQ multiplex PCR; TCRdb stores in-frame clones only, minus some. The table lists approximately 580,000 clones, approximately 80% of them singletons. A further study also used this sample, focusing on human thymus T cells.

The material sequenced was thymocytes. These receptors were collected from a boy in the first two years of life with a congenital heart defect.

The V gene is TRBV29-1, the J gene TRBJ1-2; no reliable D call. The CDR3 sequence is 13 residues long. The V gene's germline CDR1 is SQVTM and CDR2 ANQGSEA. V lost 3 bases, J lost 5 bases, and 13 bases lay in between. The DNA for the CDR3 is TGCAGCGTTGATCGGGAGGTGGGGTATGGCTACACCTTC. It yields the protein CSVDREVGYGYTF.

V usage is TRBV7-2 and J usage is TRBJ2-1; 8 bases match TRBD1. The CDR3 has 15 amino acids. Unmatched junction bases numbered 7, after V lost 2 bases and J lost 7 bases. CDR1 and CDR2 (germline): SGHTA, FQGNSA. The CDR3 reads CASSLSSGGRNEQFF. CDR3 DNA sequence: TGTGCCAGCAGCTTATCTTCAGGGGGCCGGAATGAGCAGTTCTTC.

This chain links TRBV10-1 with TRBJ2-5; possibly TRBD2 for D (5 bases). Germline loops: CDR1 WNHNN, CDR2 SYGVQD (reference sequence). This CDR3 has 10 amino acids. Trimming stripped 7 bases from V and 5 bases from J, with 5 bases between. CDR3 protein: CASTGETQYF. CDR3 DNA sequence: TGCGCCAGCACGGGGGAGACCCAGTACTTC.

The rearrangement links TRBV28 to TRBJ2-3; TRBD1 is a possible D gene (7 bases). CDR1 and CDR2 (germline): MDHEN, SYDVKM. V lost 1 base, J lost 2 bases, and 13 bases lay in between. The CDR3 runs to 16 residues. The CDR3 sequence is CASSLSRDSYTDTQYF. The CDR3 coding sequence is TGTGCCAGCAGTTTATCGCGGGACAGCTACACAGATACGCAGTATTTT. Full variable domain (remainder filled in from reference TRBV28 and TRBJ2-3): DVKVTQSSRYLVKRTGEKVFLECVQDMDHENMFWYRQDPGLGLRLIYFSYDVKMKEKGDIPEGYSVSREKKERFSLILESASTNQTSMYLCASSLSRDSYTDTQYFGPGTRLTVL.

The chain recombines TRBV5-1 with TRBJ2-7, with a tentative D call TRBD1 (6 bases). Looked up from germline, CDR1 is SGHRS and CDR2 is YFSETQ. Trimming removed 4 bases from V and 7 bases from J, with 18 bases in between. The CDR3 loop spans 14 amino acids. For the CDR3, the DNA is TGCGCCAGCAGCCTACTAGAAAGGGGGAGTGAGCAGTACTTC. As protein: CASSLLERGSEQYF.

This clone was seen once. J is TRBJ2-5 and V is TRBV28; D may be TRBD1 (5 bases). Germline V gene sequence: CDR1 MDHEN, CDR2 SYDVKM. V lost 6 bases to trimming and J lost 2 bases, with 16 bases between them. The CDR3 length is 15 residues. CDR3 in amino acids: CASRSWWGRQETQYF. The CDR3 DNA is TGTGCCAGCAGGTCCTGGTGGGGCCGGCAAGAGACCCAGTACTTC.

The chain links TRBV19 to TRBJ1-3; possibly TRBD1 for D (5 bases). Trimming left V 2 bases short and J 3 bases short, with 14 bases between. This CDR3 comprises 16 residues. The germline V gene encodes CDR1 LNHDA and CDR2 SQIVND (reference sequence). Here the CDR3 reads CASSITRDGSGNTIYF. In nucleotides, the CDR3 is TGTGCCAGTAGTATAACTAGGGACGGGAGTGGAAACACCATATATTTT.

The chain carries TRBV28 and TRBJ2-1; D gene uncertain. V was pared by 5 bases and J by 12 bases, with 8 bases between. Germline CDR1 and CDR2: MDHEN and SYDVKM. The CDR3 has 10 amino acids. DNA for the CDR3: TGTGCCAGCAGTAGAGAAAGGCAGTTCTTC. Translated, it gives CASSRERQFF. The variable domain in full, completed from reference TRBV28 and TRBJ2-1, reads DVKVTQSSRYLVKRTGEKVFLECVQDMDHENMFWYRQDPGLGLRLIYFSYDVKMKEKGDIPEGYSVSREKKERFSLILESASTNQTSMYLCASSRERQFFGPGTRLTVL.

This chain uses TRBV4-3 with TRBJ2-1; 7 nucleotides line up with TRBD2. There are 16 residues in the CDR3. Trimming at V came to 6 bases and at J to 8 bases, leaving 16 bases not matched to a gene. Germline lookup yields CDR1 LGHNA and CDR2 YSLEER. The CDR3, as DNA: TGCGCCAGCAGTCTGAGAGGAGATAGCGGGTGGGATGAGCAGTTCTTC. Its translation: CASSLRGDSGWDEQFF.

The V gene is TRBV4-3, the J gene TRBJ1-2; the D is unclear. With 0 bases removed from V and 7 bases from J, the gap between germline ends came to 12 bases. CDR3 length: 14 amino acids. Germline lookup yields CDR1 LGHNA and CDR2 YSLEER. CDR3 in amino acids: CASSQDGGDFGYTF. The CDR3 DNA follows: TGCGCCAGCAGCCAAGATGGAGGAGATTTTGGCTACACCTTC.

This clone was counted between two and nine times. This chain links TRBV9 with TRBJ2-1; TRBD2 aligns across 8 bases. The CDR3 totals 15 residues. Unmatched junction bases numbered 5, after V lost 0 bases and J lost 6 bases. CDR1 is SGDLS, CDR2 YYNGEE, per germline. The CDR3 bases are TGTGCCAGCAGCGTAGAAGGTACTAGCGGCAATGAGCAGTTCTTC. Translating gives CASSVEGTSGNEQFF.

This rearrangement joins TRBV15 to TRBJ2-5; 8 bases align to TRBD2. Germline V lookup: CDR1 LNHNV, CDR2 YYDKDF (reference sequence). J lost 2 bases, V lost 5 bases, and 7 bases had no gene match. This CDR3 contains 15 residues. The CDR3 protein is CATSPRTSKQETQYF. Written as DNA, the CDR3 is TGTGCCACCAGCCCCCGGACTAGCAAACAAGAGACCCAGTACTTC.

V usage is TRBV9 and J usage is TRBJ2-7; 10 bases line up with TRBD2. This CDR3 is built from 14 residues. Germline lookup yields CDR1 SGDLS and CDR2 YYNGEE. V lost 4 bases and J lost 5; bases outside the gene matches: 6. The CDR3 reads CASSPQREGDEQYF. CDR3 coding DNA: TGTGCCAGCAGCCCCCAGCGGGAGGGGGACGAGCAGTACTTC.

The chain uses TRBV10-3 and TRBJ2-5; 14 bases fit TRBD2. Germline lookup yields CDR1 ENHRY and CDR2 SYGVKD. CDR3 length: 17 amino acids. Trimming removed 4 bases from V and 5 bases from J; junction bases left unmatched: 9. The CDR3 nucleotides are TGTGCCATCAGTGGCCCGCCGGGACTAGCGGGAGCTGAGACCCAGTACTTC. This encodes CAISGPPGLAGAETQYF.

This clone has only a few counts. This rearrangement joins TRBV4-1 to TRBJ1-5, with D perhaps TRBD1 (6 bases). The V end lost 1 base, the J end lost 2 bases, and 15 bases lay between the germline ends. The V gene's germline CDR1 is MGHRA and CDR2 YSYEKL. The length of the CDR3 is 17 residues. The CDR3 spells CASSQVAGVGGNQPQHF. CDR3 nucleotides: TGCGCCAGCAGCCAAGTCGCAGGGGTAGGGGGCAATCAGCCCCAGCATTTT.

V is TRBV4-1 and J is TRBJ2-1; TRBD2 is a possible D gene (6 bases). Germline CDR1 is MGHRA and CDR2 is YSYEKL. Trimming took off 1 base at V and 6 bases at J, with 19 bases between the two ends. The CDR3 contains 17 residues. The CDR3 here is CASSQGRSGHRTNEQFF. CDR3 nucleotide sequence: TGCGCCAGCAGCCAAGGACGTAGCGGACACCGAACCAATGAGCAGTTCTTC.

V is TRBV5-1 and J is TRBJ2-7, with TRBD2 identical over 7 bases. Germline V gene sequence: CDR1 SGHRS, CDR2 YFSETQ. The CDR3 has 18 amino acids. Trimming at V came to 0 bases and at J to 3 bases, leaving 15 bases not matched to a gene. The chain's CDR3 is CASSLGARREGKDYEQYF. The CDR3, as DNA: TGCGCCAGCAGCTTGGGGGCGAGGAGGGAGGGTAAGGACTACGAGCAGTACTTC.

The V gene is TRBV7-9, the J gene TRBJ2-7; TRBD2 matches 13 bases. V lost 5 bases to trimming and J lost 2 bases; unmatched junction nucleotides: 12. Germline V gene lookup returns CDR1 SEHNR and CDR2 FQNEAQ (reference sequence). This CDR3 spans 18 amino acids. CDR3: CASSPPLAGGPTPYEQYF. The DNA of the CDR3 is TGTGCCAGCAGCCCACCACTAGCGGGAGGGCCCACACCCTACGAGCAGTACTTC.

V is TRBV7-9 and J is TRBJ1-1; D is unclear. The V end lost 1 base, the J end lost 3 bases, and 12 bases lay between the germline ends. CDR3 size: 15 residues. Per germline, CDR1 SEHNR and CDR2 FQNEAQ (reference sequence). The CDR3 sequence: CASSLEEGRDTEAFF. The CDR3 nucleotides read TGTGCCAGCAGCTTAGAGGAGGGCCGGGACACTGAAGCTTTCTTT.

The chain carries TRBV28 and TRBJ2-5; 9 bases agree with TRBD2. The CDR3 sequence is 21 residues long. The germline V gene has CDR1 MDHEN and CDR2 SYDVKM. The J segment lost 3 bases and the V segment lost 6 bases, leaving 26 bases of the junction unmatched. CDR3 sequence reads: CASSLPRVGSSGRPRKETQYF. The DNA of the CDR3 is TGTGCCAGCAGCCTCCCCAGGGTTGGGTCGAGCGGGAGGCCCCGTAAAGAGACCCAGTACTTC.

The chain links TRBV30 to TRBJ2-7, with TRBD1 identical over 7 bases. CDR1 is GTSNPN, CDR2 SVGIG, per germline (reference sequence). The CDR3 spans 13 residues. The CDR3 here is CAFWRTGAYEQYF. The CDR3 coding sequence is TGTGCTTTCTGGCGGACAGGAGCCTACGAGCAGTACTTC.

This clone has more than one count but fewer than ten. This chain joins TRBV6-1 and TRBJ1-5; 8 bases align to TRBD1. Looked up from germline, CDR1 is MNHNS and CDR2 is SASEGT. CDR3 length: 17 residues. With V trimmed by 2 bases and J by 2 bases, 8 bases remained unmatched. DNA of the CDR3: TGTGCCAGCAGTGAATTTCGCGGGACAGGAGGCAATCAGCCCCAGCATTTT. Its protein product is CASSEFRGTGGNQPQHF.

The V and J genes are TRBV7-9 and TRBJ2-7; D is unresolved. Between the trimmed V and J ends, which lost 0 bases and 3 bases, there was a span of 3 bases. This CDR3 has 12 amino acids. Germline V lookup: CDR1 SEHNR, CDR2 FQNEAQ (reference sequence). Here the CDR3 DNA reads TGTGCCAGCAGCTTAGCCTTCTACGAGCAGTACTTC. It is translated as CASSLAFYEQYF.

This clone was detected only once. The same CDR3 is also encoded by other DNA sequences in this sample. The J gene is TRBJ2-7, the V gene TRBV4-3; weak D call: TRBD2 (6 bases). Trimming stripped 1 base from V and 1 base from J, with 8 bases between. The CDR3 runs to 14 residues. In germline, CDR1 is LGHNA, CDR2 YSLEER. CDR3 loop: CASSQGLASYEQYF. The CDR3 nucleotides are TGCGCCAGCAGCCAAGGTCTAGCGTCCTACGAGCAGTACTTC.

This clone was picked up one time. The chain links TRBV4-3 to TRBJ2-3; 9 nucleotides agree with TRBD1. The CDR3 is 19 residues long. Germline V lookup: CDR1 LGHNA, CDR2 YSLEER. Trimming removed 4 bases from V and 9 bases from J; junction bases left unmatched: 23. Written as DNA, the CDR3 is TGCGCCAGCAGCCCCACCCGGACTTTGGGTCCTACAGGGGGCGGAACGCAGTATTTT. This translates into CASSPTRTLGPTGGGTQYF.

This chain links TRBV30 with TRBJ2-7, with 12 bases aligning to TRBD2. Germline V lookup: CDR1 GTSNPN, CDR2 SVGIG (reference sequence). Trimming took 0 bases from V and 2 from J; bases not matched to a gene: 5. The CDR3 has 16 residues. This chain's CDR3 is CAWSVPGLAGPYEQYF. The DNA for the CDR3 is TGTGCCTGGAGTGTACCCGGACTAGCGGGACCCTACGAGCAGTACTTC.

The CDR3 DNA sequence: TGTGCCAGCAGCTCCCGTACAGGGCGAAACTACGAGCAGTACTTC. Protein: CASSSRTGRNYEQYF. The V and J genes are TRBV13 and TRBJ2-7, with TRBD1 as a possible D gene (6 bases). The CDR3 contains 15 residues. V was pared by 4 bases and J by 3 bases, with 16 bases between. The germline V gene encodes CDR1 PRHDT and CDR2 FYEKMQ (reference sequence).

This clone was counted once. The rearrangement uses TRBV5-4 and TRBJ2-7; 11 bases are a match to TRBD2. V gave up 4 bases and J gave up 0 bases; unmatched junction bases: 9. This CDR3 spans 17 amino acids. Germline CDR1 reads SGHNT; CDR2 reads YYREEE (reference sequence). The CDR3 DNA reads as TGTGCCAGCAGCCTAGGGACTAGCGGAGCCCCCTCCTACGAGCAGTACTTC. This translates into CASSLGTSGAPSYEQYF.

The V gene is TRBV6-6, the J gene TRBJ2-7; TRBD2 might be the D (5 bases). The V end lost 4 bases, the J end lost 9 bases, and 22 bases lay between the germline ends. There are 15 residues in the CDR3. The V gene's germline CDR1 is MNHNY and CDR2 SVGAGI (reference sequence). The CDR3 DNA reads TGTGCCAGCAGTTTCTCTAGCTCCCACGGTCGGGTGCAGTACTTC. Translating gives CASSFSSSHGRVQYF.

J is TRBJ1-5 and V is TRBV7-9; D not certain. V was clipped by 1 base and J by 3 bases, with 7 bases between them. The germline gives CDR1 SEHNR, CDR2 FQNEAQ (reference sequence). This CDR3 region has 14 residues. Here the CDR3 reads CASSLGGPNQPQHF. The CDR3 DNA reads as TGTGCCAGCAGCTTAGGCGGCCCCAATCAGCCCCAGCATTTT.

V usage is TRBV27 and J usage is TRBJ2-2; TRBD2 agrees at 7 bases. Germline V gene lookup returns CDR1 MNHEY and CDR2 SMNVEV (reference sequence). The CDR3 runs 15 residues. The V segment lost 6 bases and the J segment 7 bases; nucleotides outside the gene matches: 11. Here the CDR3 DNA reads TGTGCCAGCAGCCCCGGACTAGGGAAAGTCGGGGAGCTGTTTTTT. Translated: CASSPGLGKVGELFF.